This T cell receptor (beta chain) originates from a study of vaccination and CD4 T cells after COVID-19. Study context: Each of the control cultures got a CEFX pool, an HIV-1 Nef pool, or no peptide.

Sequence data for DNA of cultured CD4+ T cells were generated by the Oncomine TCR Beta short-read assay. A single record per CDR3 protein comes from TCRdb applying MiXCR to the PCR reads. The sample holds 8,000 to 10,000 distinct CDR3 sequences, 35% to 40% seen once. Overall study findings and caveats: Within convalescent individuals, 304 out of 307 vaccine-specific clones proved to be spike mono-reactive.

About this clonotype: The antigen is undetermined.

Trimming took off 4 bases at V and 0 bases at J, with 12 bases between the two ends. Germline lookup yields CDR1 MNHEY and CDR2 SVGAGI. CDR3 length: 15 amino acids. Treatment indicated: roughly 11-day PBMC culture with coronavirus spike peptide pools or control peptides (ViraFEST assay). What was sequenced was CD4+ T cells from blood, cultured in vitro. The clonotype originates from a human donor who had recovered from COVID-19. V and J are TRBV6-5 and TRBJ2-5; a possible D gene is TRBD2 (5 bases). This chain's CDR3 is CASSSTKDYQETQYF. CDR3 DNA sequence: TGTGCCAGCAGTTCCACAAAGGACTACCAAGAGACCCAGTACTTC.